This T cell receptor beta chain is from a study of cytomegalovirus exposure and HLA in healthy donors. Clones were sequenced by immunoSEQ multiplex PCR, and TCRdb holds only the in-frame ones, with some missing. The profile shows some 140,000 clones, about 86% of them singletons. The validation cohort, a group of under 150 subjects, included the donors and was separate from the approximately 680-subject first cohort. Germline V gene data show CDR1 as MNHEY and CDR2 as SMNVEV (reference sequence). The CDR3 covers 12 residues. Trimming took 5 bases from V and 5 from J, leaving 10 bases between them. The sequencing input was PBMCs. The sequence came from a man aged 18 to 35 in good health and CMV-seropositive. The chain recombines TRBV27 with TRBJ2-7; D gene unclear. CDR3 region: CASSPNWHEQYF. The DNA for the CDR3 is TGTGCCAGCAGTCCCAATTGGCACGAGCAGTACTTC.